This T cell receptor beta chain was sequenced in a study of T cells in narcolepsy. Overall study context: Healthy controls were enrolled alongside patients with narcolepsy type 1 or type 2.

General study findings and limits: Comparing one patient's CSF and blood CD4+ clonotypes highlighted HCRT- and TRIB2-specific autoreactive clonotypes.

On this clone: Its specificity is not known. The junction departs from the called germline gene at one end, perhaps through a read error.

Sequencing was performed with immunoSEQ multiplex PCR; in TCRdb, only in-frame clones are kept and a portion is missing. This table holds 15,000 to 20,000 clones, around 70% found once. Per germline, CDR1 SSHAT and CDR2 FNYEAQ (reference sequence). CDR3 length: 16 residues. The sequencing input was CD45RA- memory CD8+ T cells from PBMCs. The chain uses TRBV7-7 and TRBJ2-1; 11 bases agree with TRBD2. This receptor was taken from a human donor with narcolepsy. As DNA, the CDR3 is TGTGCTAGCAGCCCAGGACTAGCGGGCCGTTTAGATGAGCAGTTCTTC. Protein sequence: CASSPGLAGRLDEQFF.